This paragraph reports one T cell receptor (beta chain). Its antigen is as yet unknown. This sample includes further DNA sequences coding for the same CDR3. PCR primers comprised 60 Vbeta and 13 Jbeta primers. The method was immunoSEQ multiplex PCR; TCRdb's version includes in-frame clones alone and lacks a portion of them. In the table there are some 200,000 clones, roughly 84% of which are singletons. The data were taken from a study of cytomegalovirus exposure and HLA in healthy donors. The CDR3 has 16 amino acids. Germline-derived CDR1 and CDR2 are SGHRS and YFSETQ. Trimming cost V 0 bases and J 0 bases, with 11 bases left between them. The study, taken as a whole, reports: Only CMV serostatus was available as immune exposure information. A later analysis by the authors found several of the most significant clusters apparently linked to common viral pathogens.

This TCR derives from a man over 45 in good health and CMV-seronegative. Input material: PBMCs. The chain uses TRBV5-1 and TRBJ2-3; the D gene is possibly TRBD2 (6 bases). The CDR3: CASSLEPSGSTDTQYF. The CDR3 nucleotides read TGCGCCAGCAGCTTGGAGCCCAGCGGGAGCACAGATACGCAGTATTTT.